One sample yielded the 5 T cell receptor beta chains listed below, sequenced in a study of lymphopenia after photon versus proton radiotherapy. This table comes from immunoSEQ multiplex PCR, and its TCRdb copy is limited to in-frame clones, with some not included. In the table there are 150,000 to 200,000 clones, about nine tenths of which are singletons. This specimen consisted of peripheral blood, obtained from a patient treated with photon-based radiotherapy. The receptors derive from a man aged 50 to 60 with gastric cancer.

The J gene is TRBJ2-6, the V gene TRBV5-6; D ambiguous. Trimming pared 1 base from V and 0 bases from J, leaving 11 bases between. Germline assignment: CDR1 SGHDT and CDR2 YYEEEE. The CDR3 totals 17 residues. The chain's CDR3 is CASSLSPWLSGANVLTF. In nucleotides, the CDR3 is TGTGCCAGCAGCTTGTCCCCCTGGCTCTCTGGGGCCAACGTCCTGACTTTC.

This chain connects TRBV27 to TRBJ2-1; no definite D call. The CDR3 has 11 residues. CDR1 and CDR2 (germline): MNHEY, SMNVEV (reference sequence). Trimming took 5 bases from V and 4 from J, leaving 3 bases between them. The CDR3 coding sequence is TGTGCCAGCAGTGAGTACAATGAGCAGTTCTTC. Encoded protein: CASSEYNEQFF.

This clone has only one observation. The rearrangement joins TRBV5-3 to TRBJ1-1, with a tentative D call TRBD1 (5 bases). TRBV5-3 is sorted into the ORF group, with uncertain function. Trimming cost V 8 bases and J 4 bases, with 18 bases left between them. The CDR3 runs 14 residues. The CDR3 reads CASSRPGVGTEAFF. The DNA of the CDR3 is TGTGCCAGCAGCCGACCGGGGGTCGGCACTGAAGCTTTCTTT.

This chain joins TRBV5-4 and TRBJ2-1, with 9 bases that match TRBD2. In germline, CDR1 is SGHNT, CDR2 YYREEE (reference sequence). This CDR3 is built from 14 residues. V lost 0 bases, J lost 8 bases, and 3 bases stayed unmatched. CDR3: CASSLELAGYEQFF. CDR3 nucleotide sequence: TGTGCCAGCAGCTTGGAACTAGCGGGCTATGAGCAGTTCTTC.

For this clone: Mismatch with germline at one junction end may stem from a read error. The V call is TRBV2, the J call TRBJ1-1, with D possibly TRBD1 on 6 matching bases. Germline CDR1 reads SNHLY; CDR2 reads FYNNEI. The CDR3 is 15 amino acids. The CDR3 reads CASREEQGFLAEAFF. Here the CDR3 DNA reads TGTGCCAGCAGAGAAGAACAGGGCTTCTTGGCTGAAGCTTTCTTT.